The 18 T cell receptor beta chains below come from one sample, sequenced in a study of CD8 T cells in Susac syndrome. A quantity of about 0.5 to 1 ug RNA underwent reverse transcription using random hexamers. TCRdb called the immunoSEQ multiplex PCR reads again in MiXCR, with one record for every CDR3 protein. Among just over 150,000 distinct CDR3 sequences listed, around 95% were seen once. The sample consisted of CD8+ T cells from PBMCs. All receptors come from a human donor with multiple sclerosis.

This chain joins TRBV20-1 and TRBJ2-3, with D uncertain. Trimming cost V 3 bases and J 6 bases, with 13 bases left between them. CDR1 DFQATT and CDR2 SNEGSKA come from the germline V gene (reference sequence). The CDR3 is 13 residues long. The CDR3 protein is CSASAAVSDTQYF. The CDR3 nucleotides are TGCAGTGCTAGCGCCGCTGTTTCGGATACGCAGTATTTT.

This chain connects TRBV6-2 or TRBV6-3 to TRBJ2-3; 11 nucleotides line up with TRBD2. V lost 4 bases, J lost 1 base, and 7 bases stayed unmatched. The CDR3 loop spans 17 amino acids. CDR1 is MNHEY and CDR2 is SVGEGT in the germline V gene. Here the CDR3 reads CASSSSGGRPGTDTQYF. CDR3 in DNA: TGTGCCAGCAGTTCTAGCGGGGGGCGTCCTGGCACAGATACGCAGTATTTT.

The chain uses TRBV3-1 and TRBJ2-7, with D possibly TRBD1 on 5 matching bases. CDR1 and CDR2 (germline): LGHDT, YNNKEL (reference sequence). The CDR3 length is 12 residues. The V and J ends lost 4 bases and 3 bases respectively, with 7 bases between them. CDR3 nucleotide sequence: TGTGCCAGCAGCCTCGGACACTACGAGCAGTACTTC. Protein sequence: CASSLGHYEQYF.

This chain joins TRBV30 and TRBJ2-1; TRBD2 might be the D (6 bases). The CDR3 has 16 amino acids. V was trimmed by 2 bases and J by 4 bases, leaving 18 bases between them. Germline V gene lookup returns CDR1 GTSNPN and CDR2 SVGIG (reference sequence). The CDR3 protein is CAWSTIPGLLYNEQFF. The CDR3 DNA sequence: TGTGCCTGGAGTACAATACCGGGACTCCTTTACAATGAGCAGTTCTTC.

This chain links TRBV14 with TRBJ2-1; D gene uncertain. Germline V gene data show CDR1 as SGHDN and CDR2 as FVKESK. The CDR3 has 12 residues. V shed 4 bases and J shed 7 bases, with 8 bases lying between them. CDR3 in DNA: TGTGCCAGCAGCCCATTTGGGAATGAGCAGTTCTTC. This encodes CASSPFGNEQFF.

This clonotype was picked up one time. The chain's CDR3 is CASSVDDGARNEQFF. CDR3 nucleotides: TGTGCCAGCAGCGTAGATGACGGGGCGAGGAATGAGCAGTTCTTC. The chain uses TRBV9 and TRBJ2-1, with D possibly being TRBD1 or TRBD2 (5 bases each). This CDR3 contains 15 residues. With 0 bases removed from V and 7 bases from J, the gap between germline ends came to 14 bases. The germline CDR1 and CDR2 sequences are SGDLS and YYNGEE. Drawing the rest from reference TRBV9 and TRBJ2-1, the complete variable domain is DSGVTQTPKHLITATGQRVTLRCSPRSGDLSVYWYQQSLDQGLQFLIQYYNGEERAKGNILERFSAQQFPDLHSELNLSSLELGDSALYFCASSVDDGARNEQFFGPGTRLTVL.

This clonotype appeared once. V gene TRBV24-1 combines with J gene TRBJ2-1; TRBD1 matches at 8 bases. Germline CDR1 KGHDR, CDR2 SFDVKD. Trimming took 3 bases from V and 9 from J; bases not matched to a gene: 9. The CDR3 is 15 residues long. DNA of the CDR3: TGTGCCACCAGTGATCGGACAGGGAATAACGGTGAGCAGTTCTTC. The encoded protein is CATSDRTGNNGEQFF.

The chain couples TRBV3-1 to TRBJ2-2, with 7 bases identical to TRBD2. There are 15 residues in the CDR3. V was clipped by 4 bases and J by 1 base; unmatched bases: 3. The V gene's germline CDR1 is LGHDT and CDR2 YNNKEL (reference sequence). The CDR3 DNA reads TGTGCCAGCAGCCCTGGGACTATGAACACCGGGGAGCTGTTTTTT. It yields the protein CASSPGTMNTGELFF. The full variable domain, its missing parts supplied by reference TRBV3-1 and TRBJ2-2, is DTAVSQTPKYLVTQMGNDKSIKCEQNLGHDTMYWYKQDSKKFLKIMFSYNNKELIINETVPNRFSPKSPDKAHLNLHINSLELGDSAVYFCASSPGTMNTGELFFGEGSRLTVL.

The rearrangement links TRBV2 to TRBJ2-3; TRBD1 is a possible D gene (5 bases). The V gene lost 5 bases and the J gene lost 0 bases, with 15 bases spanning the gap. Germline values: CDR1 SNHLY, CDR2 FYNNEI. The CDR3 has 16 residues. Here the CDR3 DNA reads TGTGCCAGCAGTCTACAGGAGTCCTCTAGCACAGATACGCAGTATTTT. Amino acid sequence: CASSLQESSSTDTQYF.

The chain carries TRBV5-6 and TRBJ2-5; D gene uncertain. CDR1 SGHDT and CDR2 YYEEEE come from the germline V gene. The CDR3 loop spans 13 amino acids. V dropped 2 bases and J dropped 4 bases, with 9 bases sitting between them. CDR3: CASSLEPAETQYF. The DNA of the CDR3 is TGTGCCAGCAGCTTAGAGCCTGCAGAGACCCAGTACTTC.

This clonotype was observed once. This chain links TRBV29-1 with TRBJ1-1; D remains ambiguous. CDR3 length equals 12 residues. V lost 3 bases, J lost 5 bases, and 10 bases lay in between. The germline V gene has CDR1 SQVTM and CDR2 ANQGSEA. The DNA for the CDR3 is TGCAGCGTTGATGATTCTGGTACTGAAGCTTTCTTT. This sequence encodes CSVDDSGTEAFF.

The chain has TRBV7-8 and TRBJ2-1, with TRBD1 matching over 8 bases. Trimming removed 1 base from V and 3 bases from J; junction bases left unmatched: 5. There are 16 residues in the CDR3. CDR1 is SGHVS and CDR2 is FQNEAQ in the germline V gene. This CDR3 is CASSLGPTGDYNEQFF. In nucleotides, the CDR3 is TGTGCCAGCAGCTTAGGGCCGACAGGGGACTACAATGAGCAGTTCTTC.

V is TRBV13 and J is TRBJ2-2; no clear D gene. Between the trimmed V and J ends, which lost 3 bases and 8 bases, there was a span of 7 bases. This CDR3 has 12 residues. CDR1 is PRHDT and CDR2 is FYEKMQ in the germline V gene (reference sequence). For the CDR3, the DNA is TGTGCCAGCAGCTTCCCGGTGGGGGAGCTGTTTTTT. Translating gives CASSFPVGELFF.

The chain couples TRBV10-3 to TRBJ2-7; D is perhaps TRBD1 or TRBD2 (5 bases each). The CDR3 consists of 12 residues. The V and J ends lost 4 bases and 6 bases respectively, with 10 bases between them. Germline V gives CDR1 ENHRY, CDR2 SYGVKD. The CDR3 protein is CAISAPGTEQYV. CDR3 DNA: TGTGCCATCAGTGCACCGGGGACCGAGCAGTACGTC.

The CDR3 bases are TGTGCCAGCAGCGTTTTTGAGAACACTGAAGCTTTCTTT. As protein: CASSVFENTEAFF. The gene calls are TRBV9 and TRBJ1-1; unclear D gene. The length of the CDR3 is 13 residues. The V gene's germline CDR1 is SGDLS and CDR2 YYNGEE. Between the trimmed V and J ends, which lost 2 bases and 1 base, there was a span of 6 bases.

This chain connects TRBV5-1 to TRBJ1-2; TRBD1 matches at 8 bases. V gave up 2 bases and J gave up 6 bases; unmatched junction bases: 9. CDR1 SGHRS and CDR2 YFSETQ come from the germline V gene. There are 15 residues in the CDR3. CDR3 in amino acids: CASSFDEDREDGYTF. CDR3 coding DNA: TGCGCCAGCAGCTTCGATGAGGACAGGGAGGATGGCTACACCTTC.

This chain connects TRBV2 to TRBJ2-3, with 9 bases aligning to TRBD2. The length of the CDR3 is 15 residues. V was pared by 7 bases and J by 5 bases, with 10 bases of the junction left unmatched. Germline CDR1 SNHLY, CDR2 FYNNEI. CDR3 sequence (DNA): TGTGCCAGCACCACCGGGCGGGGGGGCGTAGATACGCAGTATTTT. Its protein product is CASTTGRGGVDTQYF.

CDR3 sequence (DNA): TGTGCCACCAGTGATTTCCCAGCAGGAGATACGCAGTATTTT. This codes for CATSDFPAGDTQYF. The chain couples TRBV24-1 to TRBJ2-3; D is undetermined. Trimming cost V 1 base and J 5 bases, with 9 bases left between them. The germline gives CDR1 KGHDR, CDR2 SFDVKD. The CDR3 length is 14 residues.